What follows describes a single T cell receptor beta chain. Per germline, CDR1 SGHKS and CDR2 YYEKEE (reference sequence). Trimming removed 4 bases at V and 9 bases at J, with 13 bases between. The CDR3 has 12 amino acids. Produced via immunoSEQ multiplex PCR; TCRdb's table is partial and in-frame only. This sample has more than 200,000 clones, with roughly 86% found just once. The sample belongs to a study of blood T cell repertoires in COVID-19. The rearrangement uses TRBV5-5 and TRBJ1-1; D perhaps matches TRBD1 (5 bases). The sequenced sample consisted of PBMCs or T cells enriched from blood (not recorded which). This TCR was recovered from a woman aged 45-65 years who had recovered from COVID-19. The CDR3 spells CASSPTTEQAFF. The CDR3, as DNA: TGTGCCAGCAGCCCCACGACAGAACAAGCTTTCTTT.